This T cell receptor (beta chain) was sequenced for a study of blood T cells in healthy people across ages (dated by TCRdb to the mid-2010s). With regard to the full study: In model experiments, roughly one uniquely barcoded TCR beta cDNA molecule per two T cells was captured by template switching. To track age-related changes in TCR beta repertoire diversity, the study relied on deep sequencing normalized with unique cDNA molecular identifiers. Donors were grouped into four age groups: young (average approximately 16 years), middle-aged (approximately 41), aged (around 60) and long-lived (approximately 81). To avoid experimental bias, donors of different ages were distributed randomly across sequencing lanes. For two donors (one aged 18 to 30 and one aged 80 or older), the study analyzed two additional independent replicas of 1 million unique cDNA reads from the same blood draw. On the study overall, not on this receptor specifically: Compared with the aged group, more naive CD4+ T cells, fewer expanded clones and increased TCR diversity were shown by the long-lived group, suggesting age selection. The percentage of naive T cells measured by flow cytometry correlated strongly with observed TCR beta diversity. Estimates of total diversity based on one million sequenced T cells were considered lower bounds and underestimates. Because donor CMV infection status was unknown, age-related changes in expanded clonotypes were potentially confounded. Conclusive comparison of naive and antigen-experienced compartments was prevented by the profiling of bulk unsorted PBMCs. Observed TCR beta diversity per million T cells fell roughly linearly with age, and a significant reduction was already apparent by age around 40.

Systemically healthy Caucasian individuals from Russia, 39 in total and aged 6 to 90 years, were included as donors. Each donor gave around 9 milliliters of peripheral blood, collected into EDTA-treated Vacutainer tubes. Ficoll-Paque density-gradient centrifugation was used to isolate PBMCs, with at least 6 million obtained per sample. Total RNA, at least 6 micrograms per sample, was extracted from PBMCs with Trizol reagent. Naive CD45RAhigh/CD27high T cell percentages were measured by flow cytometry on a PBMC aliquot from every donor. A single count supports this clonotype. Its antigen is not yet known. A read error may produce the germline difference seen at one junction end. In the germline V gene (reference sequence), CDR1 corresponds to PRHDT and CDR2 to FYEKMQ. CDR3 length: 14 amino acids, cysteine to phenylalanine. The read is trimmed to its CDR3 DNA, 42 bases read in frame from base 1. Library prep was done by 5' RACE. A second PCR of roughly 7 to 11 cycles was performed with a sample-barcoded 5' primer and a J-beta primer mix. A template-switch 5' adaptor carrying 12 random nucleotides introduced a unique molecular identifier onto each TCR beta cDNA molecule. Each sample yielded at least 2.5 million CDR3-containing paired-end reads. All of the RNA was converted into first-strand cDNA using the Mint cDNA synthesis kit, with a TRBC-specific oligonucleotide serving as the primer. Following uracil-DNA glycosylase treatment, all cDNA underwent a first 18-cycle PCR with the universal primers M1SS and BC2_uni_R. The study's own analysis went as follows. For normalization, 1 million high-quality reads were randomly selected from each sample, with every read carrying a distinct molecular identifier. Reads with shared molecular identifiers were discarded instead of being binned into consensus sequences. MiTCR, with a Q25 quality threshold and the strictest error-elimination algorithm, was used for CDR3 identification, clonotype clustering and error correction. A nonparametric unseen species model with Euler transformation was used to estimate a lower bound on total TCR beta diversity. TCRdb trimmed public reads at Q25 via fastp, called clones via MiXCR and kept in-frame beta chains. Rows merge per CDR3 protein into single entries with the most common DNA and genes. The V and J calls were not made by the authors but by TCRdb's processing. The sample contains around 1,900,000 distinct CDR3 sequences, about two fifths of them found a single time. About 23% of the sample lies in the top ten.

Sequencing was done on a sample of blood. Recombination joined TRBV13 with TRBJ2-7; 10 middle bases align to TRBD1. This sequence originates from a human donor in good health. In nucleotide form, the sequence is TGTACCAGCAGCGGCCGGGACAGGGGCGACGAGCAGTACTTC. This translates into CTSSGRDRGDEQYF.